This T cell receptor (beta chain) was captured by sequencing in a study of blood T cell repertoires in COVID-19 (dated by TCRdb to between 2020 and 2021). Study-level background: Samples from collaborators originated in the United States, Italy and Spain and spanned both the acute and convalescent phases of COVID-19. The repertoires were released in a freely available public database meant as a resource for research on the immune response to SARS-CoV-2. Where HLA class I and class II types were available, the types were taken from metadata supplied by the sample provider, not from assay-based typing. The samples were drawn from the first 160 participants of the ongoing ImmuneRACE study and from over a thousand subjects provided by 6 global collaborators. A de-identified subject ID, COVID-19 status, age in years and sex were almost always included in the sample metadata. The material from the prospective study consisted of cDNA or gDNA derived from T cells, B-cell-depleted T cells, or PBMCs. The dataset comprised deeply sampled blood TCRbeta repertoires from subjects exposed to, actively infected with, or recovered from COVID-19.

Regarding this clone: Its antigen target is currently unknown. No base quality values were provided; no much bigger clone lies one nucleotide off.

Collaborating institutions collected whole blood in K2EDTA tubes following their own protocols. For TCRbeta analysis, collaborators shipped samples as frozen whole blood, isolated PBMCs, or DNA extracted from either of those sample types. Paper-wide results and their limitations: The quantity of clinical and demographic metadata differed by source and by participant and was supplied without curation.

Trimming removed 7 bases from V and 8 bases from J, leaving 23 bases between the germline ends. CDR1 PRHDT and CDR2 FYEKMQ are derived from the germline V gene (reference sequence). The CDR3, from cysteine to phenylalanine, totals 15 residues. Just CDR3 DNA is preserved here, 45 bases in frame from base 1. The immunoSEQ Assay, a bias-controlled multiplex PCR, was used to amplify TCRbeta CDR3 regions from genomic DNA. The published analysis was carried out like this. The number of nucleated cells in each sample was estimated by amplification of reference gene primers within the assay. Sequence reads were collapsed and filtered to measure the absolute abundance of every unique TCRbeta CDR3 rearrangement. For each sample, productive Simpson clonality was calculated as the square root of Simpson's diversity index across productive rearrangements. Drawn from immuneACCESS, this table holds only the in-frame rearrangements with V and J called that TCRdb kept. Clones are partly lost; checked studies trace under half to an unresolved V gene and leave the rest unexplained. V and J calls and clone size are those listed in that table; D and trimming were worked out from the DNA. For this sample there are about 150,000 clones; approximately 86% appear just once. Together, the top ten hold roughly 2.2% of the sample.

The sample comprised peripheral blood. The sequence derives from a woman aged 70-85 years with acute or convalescent COVID-19. This chain joins TRBV13 to TRBJ1-2, and TRBD1 may be the D gene, going by 5 matching bases. The bases are TGTGCCAGCAAGAGGATGCGGGACTCCGAAGAGGGCTACACCTTC. Protein translation: CASKRMRDSEEGYTF.